This T cell receptor beta chain originates from a study of cytomegalovirus exposure and HLA in healthy donors. On the study more broadly: Out of approximately 170 million T cells, an earlier analysis found 117 million unique TCR beta sequences in total. Early released data had around 88 million unique TCRs, all coming from HLA-typed donors.

PCR used 60 Vbeta primers and 13 Jbeta primers. Assay: immunoSEQ multiplex PCR; the TCRdb copy retains only in-frame clones and omits some. Of approximately 150,000 clones listed, around three quarters are singletons. CDR1 is LNHDA, CDR2 SQIVND, per germline (reference sequence). V lost 6 bases and J lost 0, with 15 bases in between. The CDR3 totals 16 residues. A note on this clone: Its antigen is undetermined.

Findings and caveats of the study: Rare TCR sequences predominated, though certain public TCRs were found in many donors. Most CMV-associated TCR beta chains were later found to appear HLA-restricted.

The origin of this receptor is a man aged 40-49 years in good health and CMV-seronegative. The chain is built from TRBV19 and TRBJ1-5; D perhaps matches TRBD1 (5 bases). Source material: PBMCs. This chain's CDR3 is CASSPTGGYSNQPQHF. CDR3 nucleotide sequence: TGTGCCAGTAGCCCTACCGGGGGTTATAGCAATCAGCCCCAGCATTTT. Full variable domain (remainder filled in from reference TRBV19 and TRBJ1-5): DGGITQSPKYLFRKEGQNVTLSCEQNLNHDAMYWYRQDPGQGLRLIYYSQIVNDFQKGDIAEGYSVSREKKESFPLTVTSAQKNPTAFYLCASSPTGGYSNQPQHFGDGTRLSIL.